This T cell receptor (beta chain) was obtained from a study of cytomegalovirus exposure and HLA in healthy donors. Study-level findings and limits: With further analysis later on, most CMV-associated TCR beta chains appeared HLA-restricted. In vitro checks showed that three CMV-associated chains really do target CMV antigens.

The CDR3 is 15 amino acids. Germline CDR1 and CDR2: SGHAT and FQNNGV. V was trimmed by 1 base and J by 7 bases, leaving 16 bases between them. The donors were healthy bone marrow donors. Both 60 Vbeta primers and 13 Jbeta primers went into the PCR. Measured with immunoSEQ multiplex PCR; TCRdb has only the in-frame clones, and not every one. This table holds more than 200,000 clones, approximately 81% found once. Details on this clone: Its antigen remains unidentified.

The V and J genes are TRBV11-2 and TRBJ1-2, with a possible D match to TRBD1 (5 bases). The origin of this receptor is a human donor in good health. Sequencing used PBMCs. CDR3 region: CASSLVIRDAIGYTF. The CDR3 bases are TGTGCCAGCAGCTTAGTGATCAGGGATGCTATTGGCTACACCTTC.